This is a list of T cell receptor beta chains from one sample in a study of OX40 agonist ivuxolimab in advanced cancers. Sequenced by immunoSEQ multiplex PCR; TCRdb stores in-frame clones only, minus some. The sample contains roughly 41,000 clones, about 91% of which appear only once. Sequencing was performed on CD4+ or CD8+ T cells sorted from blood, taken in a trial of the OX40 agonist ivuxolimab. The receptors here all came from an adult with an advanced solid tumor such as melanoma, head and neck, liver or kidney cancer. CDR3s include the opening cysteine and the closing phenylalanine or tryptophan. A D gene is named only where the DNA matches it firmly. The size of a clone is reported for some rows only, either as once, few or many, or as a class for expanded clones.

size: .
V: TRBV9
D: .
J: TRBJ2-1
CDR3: CASSVEKGGGSSYNEQFF
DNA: TGTGCCAGCAGCGTAGAGAAGGGGGGCGGGAGCTCCTACAATGAGCAGTTCTTC

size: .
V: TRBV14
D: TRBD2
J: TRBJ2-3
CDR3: CASSQDGEGLTDTQYF
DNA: TGTGCCAGCAGCCAAGATGGGGAGGGCCTCACAGATACGCAGTATTTT

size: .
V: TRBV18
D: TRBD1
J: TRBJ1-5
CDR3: CVSSPVDRPAGAQHF
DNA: TGTGTCAGCTCACCAGTGGACAGGCCGGCGGGGGCCCAGCATTTT

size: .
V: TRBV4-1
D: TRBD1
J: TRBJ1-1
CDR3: CASSQFAGTGPMNTEAFF
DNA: TGCGCCAGCAGCCAATTCGCCGGGACAGGGCCCATGAACACTGAAGCTTTCTTT

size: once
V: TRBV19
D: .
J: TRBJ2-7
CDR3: CASSIGGGSSYEQYF
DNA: TGTGCCAGTAGTATAGGAGGGGGAAGCTCCTACGAGCAGTACTTC

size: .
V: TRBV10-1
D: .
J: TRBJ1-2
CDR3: CASRPGPWDGYTF
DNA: TGCGCCAGCAGACCCGGACCTTGGGATGGCTACACCTTC

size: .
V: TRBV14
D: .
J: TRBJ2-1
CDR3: CASSQGLAEQFF
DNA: TGTGCCAGCAGCCAAGGGTTAGCGGAGCAGTTCTTC

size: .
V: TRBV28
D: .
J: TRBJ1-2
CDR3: CASSFFGGYTF
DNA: TGTGCCAGCAGTTTCTTTGGGGGCTACACCTTC

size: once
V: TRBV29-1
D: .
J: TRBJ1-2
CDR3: CSAEDDYGYTF
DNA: TGCAGCGCCGAGGATGACTATGGCTACACCTTC

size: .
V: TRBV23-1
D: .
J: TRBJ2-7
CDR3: CASSQSGLVNEQYF
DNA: TGCGCCAGCAGTCAATCCGGCCTTGTCAACGAGCAGTACTTC

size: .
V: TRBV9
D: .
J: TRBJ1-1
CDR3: CASSVGGSTEAFF
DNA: TGTGCCAGCAGCGTAGGGGGGAGCACTGAAGCTTTCTTT

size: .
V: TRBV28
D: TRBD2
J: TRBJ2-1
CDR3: CASSTPLAGLEQFF
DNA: TGTGCCAGCAGTACCCCACTAGCGGGACTTGAGCAGTTCTTC

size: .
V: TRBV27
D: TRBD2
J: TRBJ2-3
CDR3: CASSLSTSGMTDTQYF
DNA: TGTGCCAGCAGTTTATCGACTAGCGGGATGACAGATACGCAGTATTTT

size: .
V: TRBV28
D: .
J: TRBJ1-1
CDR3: CASNVGSHTEAFF
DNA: TGTGCCAGCAACGTGGGGAGCCACACTGAAGCTTTCTTT

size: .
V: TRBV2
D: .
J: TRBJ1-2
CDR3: CASSPREIWNYGYTF
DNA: TGTGCCAGCAGCCCACGGGAAATTTGGAACTATGGCTACACCTTC

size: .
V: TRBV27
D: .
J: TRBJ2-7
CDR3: CASSPPSYEQYF
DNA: TGTGCCAGCAGTCCCCCCTCCTACGAGCAGTACTTC

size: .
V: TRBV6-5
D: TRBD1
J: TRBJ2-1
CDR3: CASSYSTGAYNEQFF
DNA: TGTGCCAGCAGTTACTCGACAGGGGCGTACAATGAGCAGTTCTTC

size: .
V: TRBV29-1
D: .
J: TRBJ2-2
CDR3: CSSALQGAGELFF
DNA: TGCAGCTCCGCGTTACAGGGAGCCGGGGAGCTGTTTTTT